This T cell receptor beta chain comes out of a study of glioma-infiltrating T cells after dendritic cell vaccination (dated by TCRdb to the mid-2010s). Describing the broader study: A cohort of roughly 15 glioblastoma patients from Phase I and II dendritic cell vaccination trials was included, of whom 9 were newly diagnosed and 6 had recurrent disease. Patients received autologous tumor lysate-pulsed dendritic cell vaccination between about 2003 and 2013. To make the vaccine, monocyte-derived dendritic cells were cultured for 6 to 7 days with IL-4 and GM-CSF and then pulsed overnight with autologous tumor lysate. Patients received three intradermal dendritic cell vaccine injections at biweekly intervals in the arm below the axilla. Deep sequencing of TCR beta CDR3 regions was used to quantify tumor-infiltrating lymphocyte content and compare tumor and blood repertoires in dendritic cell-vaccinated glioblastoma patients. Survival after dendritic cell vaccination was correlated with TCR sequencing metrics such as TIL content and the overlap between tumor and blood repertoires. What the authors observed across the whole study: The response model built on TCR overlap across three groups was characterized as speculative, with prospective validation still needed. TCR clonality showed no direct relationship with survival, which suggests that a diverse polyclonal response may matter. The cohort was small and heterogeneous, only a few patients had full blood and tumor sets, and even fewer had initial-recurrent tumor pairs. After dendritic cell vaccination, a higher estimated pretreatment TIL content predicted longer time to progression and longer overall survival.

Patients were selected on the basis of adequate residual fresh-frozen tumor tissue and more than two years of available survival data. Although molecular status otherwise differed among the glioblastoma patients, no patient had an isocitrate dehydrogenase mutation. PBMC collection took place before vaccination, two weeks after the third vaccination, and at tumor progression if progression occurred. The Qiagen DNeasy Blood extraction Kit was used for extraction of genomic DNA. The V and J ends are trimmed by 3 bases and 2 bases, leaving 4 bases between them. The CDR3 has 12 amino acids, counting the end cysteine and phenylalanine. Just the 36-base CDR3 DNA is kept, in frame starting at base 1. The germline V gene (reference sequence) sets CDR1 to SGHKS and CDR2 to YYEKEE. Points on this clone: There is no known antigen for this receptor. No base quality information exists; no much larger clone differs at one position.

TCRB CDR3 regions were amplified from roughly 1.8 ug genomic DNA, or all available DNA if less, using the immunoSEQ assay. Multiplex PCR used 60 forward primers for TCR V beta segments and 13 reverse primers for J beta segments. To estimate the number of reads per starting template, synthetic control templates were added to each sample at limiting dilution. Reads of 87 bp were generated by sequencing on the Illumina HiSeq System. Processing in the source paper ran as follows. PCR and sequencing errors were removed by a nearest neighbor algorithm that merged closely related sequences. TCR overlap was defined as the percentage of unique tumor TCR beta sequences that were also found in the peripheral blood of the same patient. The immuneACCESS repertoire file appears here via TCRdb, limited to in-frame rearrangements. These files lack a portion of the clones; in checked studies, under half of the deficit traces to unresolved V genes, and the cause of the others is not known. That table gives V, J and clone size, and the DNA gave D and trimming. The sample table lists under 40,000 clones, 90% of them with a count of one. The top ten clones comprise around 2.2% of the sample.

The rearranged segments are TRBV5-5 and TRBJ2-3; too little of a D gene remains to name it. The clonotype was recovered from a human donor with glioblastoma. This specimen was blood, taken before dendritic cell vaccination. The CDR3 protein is CASSSNTDTQYF. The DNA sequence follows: TGTGCCAGCAGCTCCAACACAGATACGCAGTATTTT.